The present TCR beta chain was sequenced within a study of human T cells and chemical hapten exposure. MiXCR, applied by TCRdb to the RACE reads, yields one record per CDR3 protein. Here the sample spans under 200,000 distinct CDR3 sequences, 25% to 35% being singletons. This clonotype turned up a few times. Regarding time point: patch test 3, about 24 weeks after DPC sensitization. As to treatment: therapeutic diphenylcyclopropenone sensitization with weekly scalp DPC. The sequencing used whole blood, collected in connection with sensitization to the hapten diphenylcyclopropenone (DPC). This receptor was taken from a woman younger than 35 with alopecia areata. Some clones in this sample may be carry-over from other donors' samples.

In DNA form, the CDR3 reads TGCGCCAGCAGCTTGGCCGGGACAGTCACTGAAGCTTTCTTT. It codes for CASSLAGTVTEAFF. The V and J genes are TRBV5-1 and TRBJ1-1; 7 bases agree with TRBD1. The CDR3 has 14 residues. Losses at the gene ends were 0 bases for V and 4 bases for J; bases not matched to a gene: 3. CDR1 is SGHRS, CDR2 YFSETQ, per germline.